These 8 T cell receptor beta chains were sequenced from one sample in a study of T cells in Graves' hyperthyroidism and ophthalmopathy. Template material for amplifying TCR beta CDR3 regions consisted of RNA transcripts. A set of HTBI primers served as the primers for a first-round RT-PCR of the TCR CDR3. TCRdb recomputed calls from the multiplex PCR reads with MiXCR, one row per CDR3 protein. Altogether roughly 560,000 distinct CDR3 sequences are present, 14% to 15% being singletons, with the ten largest covering about 4%. The specimen was blood. The receptors shown here come from a woman aged 40 to 50 with Graves' ophthalmopathy.

Many counts were recorded for this clonotype. The CDR3 nucleotides are TGCAGCGCCTCGGACACCAACCAAGAGACCCAGTACTTC. It yields the protein CSASDTNQETQYF. This chain connects TRBV29-1 to TRBJ2-5; tentative D call: TRBD1 (5 bases). The CDR3 is 13 residues long. V lost 7 bases and J 0 bases, leaving 12 bases between the germline ends. CDR1 SQVTM and CDR2 ANQGSEA come from the germline V gene.

This clonotype was counted at least ten times. The chain employs TRBV6-1 and TRBJ1-1; weak D call: TRBD1 (5 bases). The ends were cut back, 4 bases at V and 1 base at J, with 13 bases in the middle. The CDR3 sequence is 15 residues long. The V gene's germline CDR1 is MNHNS and CDR2 SASEGT. The DNA for the CDR3 is TGTGCCAGCAGTGCCCCCGGGGGAGGGAACACTGAAGCTTTCTTT. Its protein is CASSAPGGGNTEAFF.

This clonotype was observed at least ten times. This rearrangement joins TRBV2 to TRBJ1-2; D uncertain. V was trimmed by 6 bases and J by 6 bases, leaving 8 bases between them. This CDR3 comprises 11 residues. Germline values: CDR1 SNHLY, CDR2 FYNNEI. The CDR3 region is CASRWLDGYTF. For the CDR3, the DNA is TGTGCCAGCAGGTGGTTGGATGGCTACACCTTC.

The V gene is TRBV12-3 or TRBV12-4, the J gene TRBJ2-2; D unresolved. Deletions cut 3 bases from V and 3 bases from J, with 8 bases between. This CDR3 has 14 residues. CDR3 residues: CASSFPPYTGELFF. DNA of the CDR3: TGTGCCAGCAGTTTCCCCCCATACACCGGGGAGCTGTTTTTT.

This clonotype has at least ten counts. The chain employs TRBV6-1 and TRBJ1-3; TRBD1 is a possible D gene (5 bases). V dropped 7 bases and J dropped 7 bases, with 17 bases sitting between them. Germline V gives CDR1 MNHNS, CDR2 SASEGT. This CDR3 comprises 14 residues. CDR3 sequence: CASTLLRGGNTIYF. CDR3 DNA sequence: TGTGCCAGCACCCTTCTCCGGGGCGGCAACACCATATATTTT.

The chain is built from TRBV14 and TRBJ2-2; D remains unclear. Germline CDR1 SGHDN, CDR2 FVKESK. The CDR3 contains 14 residues. V lost 1 base, J lost 4 bases, and 7 bases lay in between. The CDR3 nucleotides are TGTGCCAGCAGCCAAGTCTGGGGCACCGGGGAGCTGTTTTTT. It translates to CASSQVWGTGELFF.

There are many counts of this clonotype. The chain combines TRBV29-1 with TRBJ2-5; TRBD2 agrees at 8 bases. The CDR3 is 13 residues long. Germline V CDR1 and CDR2: SQVTM, ANQGSEA. The V and J ends lost 8 bases and 5 bases, in that order; junction bases with no gene match: 10. The CDR3 spells CSFIAGRWETQYF. CDR3 nucleotide sequence: TGCAGCTTTATAGCGGGAAGGTGGGAGACCCAGTACTTC.

This clonotype was recorded many times. The chain combines TRBV6-5 with TRBJ1-5; D perhaps matches TRBD1 (5 bases). V dropped 8 bases and J dropped 2 bases, with 13 bases sitting between them. In germline, CDR1 is MNHEY, CDR2 SVGAGI. The CDR3 length is 14 residues. The DNA of the CDR3 is TGTGCCAGCCGGTGGCGGGGACGCAATCAGCCCCAGCATTTT. This sequence encodes CASRWRGRNQPQHF.